One T cell receptor (beta chain) is described in this entry. Via MiXCR, TCRdb re-called the RACE reads, giving one row per CDR3 protein. The sample records roughly 62,000 distinct CDR3 sequences, under 15% being singletons. The V and J ends lost 6 bases and 4 bases respectively, with 10 bases between them. Germline CDR1 is MNHNS and CDR2 is SASEGT. The CDR3 length is 13 residues. The sample originates from a study of human T cells and chemical hapten exposure. As for time point: patch test 3, about 24 weeks after DPC sensitization. Treatment reported: therapeutic diphenylcyclopropenone sensitization with weekly scalp DPC.

The receptor was isolated from a man under 40 with alopecia areata. Some clones in this sample may be carry-over from other donors' samples. This chain uses TRBV6-1 with TRBJ2-1; D gene uncertain. The sequencing here drew on whole blood, taken in connection with sensitization to the hapten diphenylcyclopropenone (DPC). CDR3 nucleotide sequence: TGTGCCAGCAGGCTGGACGGTTACAATGAGCAGTTCTTC. Its protein is CASRLDGYNEQFF.